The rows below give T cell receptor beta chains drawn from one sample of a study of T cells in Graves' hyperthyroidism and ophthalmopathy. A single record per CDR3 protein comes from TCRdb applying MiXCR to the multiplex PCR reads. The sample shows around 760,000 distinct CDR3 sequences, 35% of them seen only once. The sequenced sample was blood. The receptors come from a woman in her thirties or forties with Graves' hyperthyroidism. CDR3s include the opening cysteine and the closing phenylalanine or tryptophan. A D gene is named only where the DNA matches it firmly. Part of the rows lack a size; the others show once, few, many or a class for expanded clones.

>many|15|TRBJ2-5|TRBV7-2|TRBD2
CASSLRLAGEETQYF
TGTGCCAGCAGCTTAAGACTAGCGGGAGAAGAGACCCAGTACTTC
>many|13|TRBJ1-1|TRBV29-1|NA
CSADRRVGTEAFF
TGCAGCGCCGACCGCAGGGTAGGCACTGAAGCTTTCTTT
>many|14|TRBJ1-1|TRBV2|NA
CASSARGFDTEAFF
TGTGCCAGCAGTGCAAGGGGATTCGACACTGAAGCTTTCTTT
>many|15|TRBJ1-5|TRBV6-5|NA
CASSYDGGSNQPQHF
TGTGCCAGCAGTTACGACGGTGGCAGTAATCAGCCCCAGCATTTT
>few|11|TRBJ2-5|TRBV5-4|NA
CASSIGDLLYF
TGTGCCAGCAGCATAGGGGACCTACTGTACTTC
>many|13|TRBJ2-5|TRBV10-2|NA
CASSESPGGTQYF
TGCGCCAGCAGTGAGTCCCCTGGGGGGACCCAGTACTTC
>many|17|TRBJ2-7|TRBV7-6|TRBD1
CASSLEANRDRPHEQYF
TGTGCCAGCAGCTTAGAAGCTAACCGGGACAGGCCCCACGAGCAGTACTTC
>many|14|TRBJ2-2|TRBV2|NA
CASTWGPNTGELFF
TGTGCCAGCACATGGGGCCCGAACACCGGGGAGCTGTTTTTT
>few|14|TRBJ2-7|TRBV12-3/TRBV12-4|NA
CASSLSLVFYEQYF
TGTGCCAGCAGTTTAAGTTTGGTTTTCTACGAGCAGTACTTC
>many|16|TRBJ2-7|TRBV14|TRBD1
CASSQQSGTGKYEQYF
TGTGCCAGCAGCCAACAATCCGGGACAGGGAAGTACGAGCAGTACTTC
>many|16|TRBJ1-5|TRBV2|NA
CASSEQGPGSNQPQHF
TGTGCCAGCAGTGAACAGGGGCCTGGTAGCAATCAGCCCCAGCATTTT
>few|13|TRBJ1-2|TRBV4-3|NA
CASSQNYRADYTF
TGCGCCAGCAGCCAGAATTACAGGGCCGACTACACCTTC
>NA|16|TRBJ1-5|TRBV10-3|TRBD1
CAISLRGLGGNQPQHF
TGTGCCATCAGTCTCAGGGGGCTAGGGGGCAATCAGCCCCAGCATTTT
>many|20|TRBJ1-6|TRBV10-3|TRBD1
CAISESNTDRVGSYNSPLHF
TGTGCCATCAGTGAGTCAAACACAGACAGGGTAGGATCCTATAATTCACCCCTCCACTTT
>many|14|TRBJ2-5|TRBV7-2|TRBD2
CASSPVGGVETQYF
TGTGCCAGCAGCCCCGTGGGAGGGGTAGAGACCCAGTACTTC
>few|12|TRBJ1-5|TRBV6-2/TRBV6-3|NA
CASSYLAGTQHF
TGTGCCAGCAGTTACCTCGCGGGGACCCAGCATTTT
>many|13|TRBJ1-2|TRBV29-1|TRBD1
CSTKPTGVEGYTF
TGCAGCACTAAACCGACAGGGGTTGAGGGCTACACCTTC
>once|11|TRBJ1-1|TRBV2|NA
CAKEGNTEAFF
TGTGCCAAAGAGGGGAACACTGAAGCTTTCTTT
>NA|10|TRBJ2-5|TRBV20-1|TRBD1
CSAGQGRRTF
TGCAGTGCGGGACAGGGACGCAGGACCTTC
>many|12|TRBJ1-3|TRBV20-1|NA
CSATTGGNTIYF
TGCAGTGCCACGACGGGTGGAAACACCATATATTTT
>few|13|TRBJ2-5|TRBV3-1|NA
CASNLDTQETQYF
TGTGCCAGCAACCTCGACACCCAAGAGACCCAGTACTTC
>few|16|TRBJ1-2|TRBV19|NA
CASSITGTVLNYGYTF
TGTGCCAGTAGTATAACCGGGACGGTCCTTAACTATGGCTACACCTTC
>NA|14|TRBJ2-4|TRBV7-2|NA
CASSLAGGGPFLYF
TGTGCCAGCAGCTTAGCGGGGGGCGGACCCTTCTTATACTTC
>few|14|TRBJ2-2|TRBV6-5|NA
CASSYWALPGELFF
TGTGCCAGCAGTTACTGGGCTCTCCCCGGGGAGCTGTTTTTT
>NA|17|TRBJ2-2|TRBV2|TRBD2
CASSQAGLAGLNGELFF
TGTGCCAGCAGCCAAGCGGGACTAGCGGGATTAAACGGGGAGCTGTTTTTT
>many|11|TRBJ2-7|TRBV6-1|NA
CASRSSYEQYF
TGTGCCAGCAGGTCCAGCTACGAGCAGTACTTC
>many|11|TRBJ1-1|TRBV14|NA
CASSSGLEAFF
TGTGCCAGCAGCTCCGGCCTTGAAGCTTTCTTT
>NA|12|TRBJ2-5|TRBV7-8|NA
CASSLTAGTYRF
TGTGCCAGCAGCTTGACAGCTGGAACCTACCGCTTC
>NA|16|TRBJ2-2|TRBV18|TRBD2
CASSPTLAGIGGELFF
TGTGCCAGCTCACCAACACTAGCGGGGATCGGCGGGGAGCTGTTTTTT
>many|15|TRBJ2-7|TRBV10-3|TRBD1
CAIRQNRDSSYEQYF
TGTGCCATCAGGCAGAACCGGGACAGCTCCTACGAGCAGTACTTC
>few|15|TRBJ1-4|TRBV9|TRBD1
CASSPSGGTGEKLFF
TGTGCCAGCAGCCCCTCAGGGGGCACAGGTGAAAAACTGTTTTTT
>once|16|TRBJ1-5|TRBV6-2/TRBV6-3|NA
CASSYSGGISNQPQHF
TGTGCCAGCAGTTACTCGGGGGGGATAAGCAATCAGCCCCAGCATTTT
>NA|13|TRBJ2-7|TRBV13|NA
CASSHGTSYEQYF
TGTGCCAGCAGCCACGGGACCTCCTACGAGCAGTACTTC
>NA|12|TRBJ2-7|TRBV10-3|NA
CAITRGTYEQYF
TGTGCCATCACCCGTGGGACGTACGAGCAGTACTTC
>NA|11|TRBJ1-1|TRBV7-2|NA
CAWSKSTEAFF
TGTGCCTGGAGTAAGAGCACTGAAGCTTTCTTT
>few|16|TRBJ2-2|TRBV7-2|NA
CASSWVGGPNTGELFF
TGTGCCAGCAGCTGGGTTGGGGGACCGAACACCGGGGAGCTGTTTTTT
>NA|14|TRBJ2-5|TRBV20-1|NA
CSAMGLRAQETQYF
TGCAGTGCTATGGGACTCCGCGCCCAAGAGACCCAGTACTTC
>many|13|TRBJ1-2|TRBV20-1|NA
CSASLPGGYGYTF
TGCAGTGCTAGTCTTCCGGGAGGCTATGGCTACACCTTC
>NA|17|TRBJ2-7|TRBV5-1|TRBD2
CASSLGLGSGNGYEQYF
TGTGCCAGCAGCTTGGGGCTAGGTAGCGGGAACGGTTACGAGCAGTACTTC
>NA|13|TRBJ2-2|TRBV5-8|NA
CASSFTLTGELFF
TGTGCCAGCAGCTTTACCTTGACCGGGGAGCTGTTTTTT
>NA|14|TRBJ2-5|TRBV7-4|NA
CASGLVVLGETQYF
TGTGCCAGCGGCTTAGTCGTGTTGGGAGAGACCCAGTACTTC
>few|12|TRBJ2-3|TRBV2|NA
CASTGIADTQYF
TGTGCCAGCACTGGGATTGCAGATACGCAGTATTTT